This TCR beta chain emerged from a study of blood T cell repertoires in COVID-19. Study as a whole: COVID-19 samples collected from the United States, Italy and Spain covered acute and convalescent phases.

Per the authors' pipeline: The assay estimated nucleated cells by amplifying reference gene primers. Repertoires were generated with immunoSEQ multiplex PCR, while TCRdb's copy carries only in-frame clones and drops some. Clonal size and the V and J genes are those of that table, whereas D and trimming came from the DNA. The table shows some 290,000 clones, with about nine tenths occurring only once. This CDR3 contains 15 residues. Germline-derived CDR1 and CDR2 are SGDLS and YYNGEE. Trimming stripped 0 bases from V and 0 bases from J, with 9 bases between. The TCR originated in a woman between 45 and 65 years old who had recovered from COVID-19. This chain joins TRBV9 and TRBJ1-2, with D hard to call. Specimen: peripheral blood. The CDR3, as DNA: TGTGCCAGCAGCGTAGTGCCGGGAGCTAACTATGGCTACACCTTC. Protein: CASSVVPGANYGYTF. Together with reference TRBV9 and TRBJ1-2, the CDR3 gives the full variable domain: DSGVTQTPKHLITATGQRVTLRCSPRSGDLSVYWYQQSLDQGLQFLIQYYNGEERAKGNILERFSAQQFPDLHSELNLSSLELGDSALYFCASSVVPGANYGYTFGSGTRLTVV.